What follows describes a single TCR beta chain. What it binds is unknown. The time point: peripheral blood 6 weeks after treatment start. The data are from a study of PD-L1 blockade in urothelial cancer. Study details: Analyzed time points were 3 weeks (second dose) and 6 weeks after therapy began. Study observations and caveats: Tumor-associated blood clones were expanded more by durable-benefit patients at 3 weeks.

TCRdb keeps only in-frame clones here, not all; method: immunoSEQ multiplex PCR. The profile covers 75,000 to 100,000 clones, with around 78% appearing a single time and around 8.1% taken by the ten largest. The V gene end was trimmed by 1 base and the J gene end by 6 bases; junction bases not matched to a gene: 8. From germline, CDR1 is SGHAT and CDR2 FQDESV (reference sequence). This CDR3 is built from 16 residues. The TCR originated in a man aged 65-85 years with urothelial cancer. The sample consisted of PBMCs, taken around atezolizumab (anti-PD-L1) treatment. The chain links TRBV11-1 to TRBJ2-3; 9 bases fit TRBD2. This chain's CDR3 is CASSLGSSGTSDTQYF. In nucleotides, the CDR3 is TGTGCCAGCAGCTTAGGGTCTAGCGGGACCTCGGATACGCAGTATTTT.